Here is one T cell receptor (beta chain) with its context. V shed 0 bases and J shed 3 bases, with 10 bases lying between them. Germline V gene data show CDR1 as SGHRS and CDR2 as YFSETQ. CDR3 length: 15 amino acids. This entry belongs to a study of blood T cell repertoires in COVID-19. Clones were read by immunoSEQ multiplex PCR, and TCRdb kept only the in-frame ones, dropping some. The table lists about 250,000 clones, roughly nine tenths of them singletons. The chain links TRBV5-1 to TRBJ1-5; D might be TRBD1 (6 bases). This receptor was identified in an older woman who had recovered from COVID-19. What was sequenced was peripheral blood. The DNA for the CDR3 is TGCGCCAGCAGCTTGGGCCTGGGGGCCAATCAGCCCCAGCATTTT. Translation gives CASSLGLGANQPQHF.